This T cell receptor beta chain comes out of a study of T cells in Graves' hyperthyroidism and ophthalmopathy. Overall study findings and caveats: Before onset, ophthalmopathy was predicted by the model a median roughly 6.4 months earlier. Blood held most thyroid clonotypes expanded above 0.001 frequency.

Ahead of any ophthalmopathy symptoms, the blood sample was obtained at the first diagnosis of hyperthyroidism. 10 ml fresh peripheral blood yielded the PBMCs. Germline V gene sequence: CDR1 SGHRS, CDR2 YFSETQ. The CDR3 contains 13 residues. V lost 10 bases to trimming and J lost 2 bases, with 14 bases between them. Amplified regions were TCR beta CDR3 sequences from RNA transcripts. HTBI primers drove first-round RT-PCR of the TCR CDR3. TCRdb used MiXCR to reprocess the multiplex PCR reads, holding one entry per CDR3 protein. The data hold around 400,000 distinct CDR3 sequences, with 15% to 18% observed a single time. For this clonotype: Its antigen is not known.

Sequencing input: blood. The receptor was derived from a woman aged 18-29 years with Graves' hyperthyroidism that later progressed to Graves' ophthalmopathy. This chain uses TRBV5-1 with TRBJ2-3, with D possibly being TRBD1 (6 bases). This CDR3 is CARQQGYTDTQYF. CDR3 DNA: TGCGCCCGCCAACAGGGTTACACAGATACGCAGTATTTT.